One sample yielded the 14 T cell receptor beta chains listed below, sequenced in a study of T cells after yellow fever vaccination. TCRdb reprocessed the 5' RACE reads via MiXCR and lists one record per CDR3 protein. The profile shows a few hundred thousand distinct CDR3 sequences, around a sixth of them singletons. The material sequenced was PBMCs, taken 5 days after the first yellow fever vaccination. These receptor sequences come from a man aged 18 to 35 who received the YFV17D yellow fever vaccine.

The chain has TRBV28 and TRBJ2-3; a possible D gene is TRBD1 (6 bases). The CDR3 is 16 residues long. The germline V gene has CDR1 MDHEN and CDR2 SYDVKM. V shed 4 bases and J shed 1 base, with 15 bases lying between them. DNA of the CDR3: TGTGCCAGCAGTTCGAGCTCCAGGGGCGGCACAGATACGCAGTATTTT. This translates into CASSSSSRGGTDTQYF.

This clonotype was observed a few times. The chain joins TRBV7-2 to TRBJ1-4, with D perhaps TRBD1 (5 bases). Germline V gives CDR1 SGHTA, CDR2 FQGNSA. The CDR3 has 14 amino acids. V lost 0 bases to trimming and J lost 3 bases, with 5 bases between them. Here the CDR3 DNA reads TGTGCCAGCAGCTTAGCCAGGGCTAATGAAAAACTGTTTTTT. This encodes CASSLARANEKLFF.

V and J are TRBV27 and TRBJ2-5; D gene unclear. Germline CDR1 and CDR2: MNHEY and SMNVEV (reference sequence). Trimming left V 0 bases short and J 2 bases short, with 10 bases between. CDR3 length: 15 residues. The CDR3 is CASSLSPSGQETQYF. The CDR3, as DNA: TGTGCCAGCAGTTTATCACCAAGTGGACAAGAGACCCAGTACTTC.

There are a few counts of this clonotype. The V call is TRBV7-9, the J call TRBJ2-5, with D possibly being TRBD1 (5 bases). The germline V gene encodes CDR1 SEHNR and CDR2 FQNEAQ (reference sequence). The CDR3 loop spans 13 amino acids. V was clipped by 5 bases and J by 4 bases, with 11 bases between them. The CDR3 region is CASSLNTGETQYF. The CDR3 DNA reads as TGTGCCAGCAGCCTGAATACAGGAGAGACCCAGTACTTC.

The chain couples TRBV20-1 to TRBJ2-1; D perhaps matches TRBD1 (5 bases). This CDR3 has 15 residues. The V gene's germline CDR1 is DFQATT and CDR2 SNEGSKA (reference sequence). With 5 bases removed from V and 0 bases from J, the gap between germline ends came to 14 bases. The CDR3 DNA reads as TGCAGTGCTTCTAGGGGCTTAAGCTCCTACAATGAGCAGTTCTTC. Translated, it gives CSASRGLSSYNEQFF.

This clonotype was recorded a few times. This chain connects TRBV15 to TRBJ1-1; unclear D gene. V was cut by 1 base and J by 1 base, with 10 bases left in between. This CDR3 spans 15 amino acids. The V gene's germline CDR1 is LNHNV and CDR2 YYDKDF (reference sequence). The CDR3 region is CATSRGVMPNTEAFF. The CDR3 DNA reads TGTGCCACCAGCAGAGGGGTCATGCCGAACACTGAAGCTTTCTTT.

V usage is TRBV6-1 and J usage is TRBJ2-2; 12 positions agree with TRBD1. The CDR3 loop spans 18 amino acids. V shed 0 bases and J 6 bases; nucleotides not matched to a gene: 8. CDR1 MNHNS and CDR2 SASEGT come from the germline V gene. The CDR3 here is CASSEAPPGTGGAGELFF. The CDR3, as DNA: TGTGCCAGCAGTGAAGCCCCGCCCGGGACAGGGGGCGCCGGGGAGCTGTTTTTT.

The chain combines TRBV7-2 with TRBJ1-2; no reliable D call. Germline CDR1 and CDR2: SGHTA and FQGNSA. The CDR3 sequence is 14 residues long. Trimming stripped 1 base from V and 5 bases from J, with 11 bases between. This chain's CDR3 is CASSLGVDGYGYTF. DNA for the CDR3: TGTGCCAGCAGCTTAGGGGTGGACGGATATGGCTACACCTTC.

The chain uses TRBV5-1 and TRBJ2-3; the D gene is possibly TRBD2 (6 bases). Germline lookup yields CDR1 SGHRS and CDR2 YFSETQ. V was pared by 2 bases and J by 11 bases, with 18 bases between. There are 14 residues in the CDR3. Written as DNA, the CDR3 is TGCGCCAGCAGCTTCCGGGACTCCAAGAGGATGCAGTATTTT. This gives the protein CASSFRDSKRMQYF.

The sample holds a few counts of this clonotype. This chain connects TRBV5-1 to TRBJ2-2; D may correspond to TRBD1 or TRBD2 (6 bases each). CDR1 SGHRS and CDR2 YFSETQ come from the germline V gene. The CDR3 runs to 15 residues. V was cut by 2 bases and J by 2 bases, with 10 bases left in between. CDR3 sequence: CASSFAGGNTGELFF. The CDR3 DNA sequence: TGCGCCAGCAGCTTCGCCGGGGGCAACACCGGGGAGCTGTTTTTT.

The chain carries TRBV29-1 and TRBJ1-2; weak D call: TRBD1 (5 bases). Per germline, CDR1 SQVTM and CDR2 ANQGSEA. V dropped 7 bases and J dropped 2 bases, with 17 bases sitting between them. CDR3 length: 14 amino acids. The CDR3 coding sequence is TGCAGCGCTGGAGGTCAGACAGAAAACTATGGCTACACCTTC. Residues: CSAGGQTENYGYTF.

This chain links TRBV6-2 or TRBV6-3 with TRBJ1-2; the D is unclear. CDR1 and CDR2 from the germline V gene are MNHEY and SVGEGT. There are 13 residues in the CDR3. V lost 5 bases to trimming and J lost 4 bases, with 11 bases between them. The CDR3 loop reads CASSHHPIYGYTF. Here the CDR3 DNA reads TGTGCCAGCAGTCACCATCCTATCTATGGCTACACCTTC.

The chain uses TRBV5-1 and TRBJ2-3; 7 bases line up with TRBD1. V was pared by 4 bases and J by 0 bases, with 5 bases of the junction left unmatched. The germline CDR1 and CDR2 sequences are SGHRS and YFSETQ. CDR3 size: 15 residues. Here the CDR3 DNA reads TGCGCCAGCAGCGGTTGGGACAGAAGCACAGATACGCAGTATTTT. It yields the protein CASSGWDRSTDTQYF.

The rearrangement joins TRBV15 to TRBJ2-1; D gene unclear. Germline lookup yields CDR1 LNHNV and CDR2 YYDKDF (reference sequence). The V end was cut by 3 bases, the J end by 9 bases, with 15 bases between. The CDR3 runs 14 residues. The CDR3, as DNA: TGTGCCACCAGCAGCCTCCTTCCCATCGCTGAGCAGTTCTTC. Residues: CATSSLLPIAEQFF.